These 26 T cell receptor beta chains were all obtained from the same sample, sequenced in a study of cytomegalovirus exposure and HLA in healthy donors. Use of 60 Vbeta and 13 Jbeta primers characterized the PCR. Some clones are missing from TCRdb's copy, which holds only in-frame ones; the method was immunoSEQ multiplex PCR. The sample holds roughly 140,000 clones, over 70% seen once. Sequences were obtained from PBMCs. Receptors originate from a man aged 35 to 55 in good health and CMV-seropositive.

This chain joins TRBV7-8 and TRBJ2-7; 8 bases are a match to TRBD2. Germline V gene sequence: CDR1 SGHVS, CDR2 FQNEAQ. The CDR3 runs 16 residues. Trimming removed 1 base from V and 5 bases from J; junction bases left unmatched: 10. CDR3 sequence (DNA): TGTGCCAGCAGCTTAGTTCGAGCGGGGGCGTCCCACGAGCAGTACTTC. It yields the protein CASSLVRAGASHEQYF. The variable domain in full, completed from reference TRBV7-8 and TRBJ2-7, reads GAGVSQSPRYKVAKRGQDVALRCDPISGHVSLFWYQQALGQGPEFLTYFQNEAQLDKSGLPSDRFFAERPEGSVSTLKIQRTQQEDSAVYLCASSLVRAGASHEQYFGPGTRLTVT.

The genes are TRBV27 and TRBJ2-7, with 8 bases fitting TRBD1. The CDR3 is made up of 15 amino acids. The germline V gene encodes CDR1 MNHEY and CDR2 SMNVEV (reference sequence). The V segment lost 2 bases and the J segment 2 bases; nucleotides outside the gene matches: 5. CDR3 region: CASSLRGQEPYEQYF. In nucleotides, the CDR3 is TGTGCCAGCAGTTTAAGGGGACAGGAGCCCTACGAGCAGTACTTC.

The chain carries TRBV25-1 and TRBJ1-6; no reliable D call. Trimming cost V 0 bases and J 15 bases, with 3 bases left between them. Looked up from germline, CDR1 is MGHDK and CDR2 is SYGVNS. The CDR3 contains 10 residues. The DNA of the CDR3 is TGTGCCAGCAGTGAATATTACCTCCACTTT. Amino acids: CASSEYYLHF.

This clone occurred once. V usage is TRBV27 and J usage is TRBJ1-5; no reliable D call. V lost 3 bases and J 2 bases, leaving 5 bases between the germline ends. The CDR3 spans 13 residues. Per the germline V gene, CDR1 is MNHEY and CDR2 is SMNVEV (reference sequence). The CDR3 sequence is CASSFNGNQPQHF. CDR3 in DNA: TGTGCCAGCAGTTTTAATGGCAATCAGCCCCAGCATTTT.

J is TRBJ2-3 and V is TRBV19, with D tentatively TRBD2 (7 bases). The CDR3 spans 16 residues. The ends were cut back, 2 bases at V and 0 bases at J, with 12 bases in the middle. Germline lookup yields CDR1 LNHDA and CDR2 SQIVND (reference sequence). The CDR3 spells CASSIFRGASTDTQYF. The CDR3 nucleotides are TGTGCCAGTAGTATATTTCGGGGGGCTAGCACAGATACGCAGTATTTT. The full variable domain, rest sourced from reference TRBV19 and TRBJ2-3, is DGGITQSPKYLFRKEGQNVTLSCEQNLNHDAMYWYRQDPGQGLRLIYYSQIVNDFQKGDIAEGYSVSREKKESFPLTVTSAQKNPTAFYLCASSIFRGASTDTQYFGPGTRLTVL.

The chain carries TRBV4-3 and TRBJ1-2; D is possibly TRBD1 (5 bases). V lost 1 base and J 8 bases, leaving 26 bases between the germline ends. CDR3 length: 18 residues. Germline V CDR1 and CDR2: LGHNA, YSLEER. CDR3: CASSQVHSGSAGLKGYTF. Here the CDR3 DNA reads TGCGCCAGCAGCCAAGTCCACAGCGGTTCCGCGGGGCTGAAGGGCTACACCTTC.

The CDR3 reads CASSIGDFSSGRETQYF. In DNA, the CDR3 is TGTGCCAGTAGTATTGGGGACTTCTCTAGCGGGAGAGAGACCCAGTACTTC. This chain links TRBV19 with TRBJ2-5, with TRBD2 matching 10 bases. This CDR3 has 17 residues. Per germline, CDR1 LNHDA and CDR2 SQIVND (reference sequence). Trimming cost V 3 bases and J 4 bases; bases outside gene matches: 11. Supplemented by reference TRBV19 and TRBJ2-5, the full variable domain reads DGGITQSPKYLFRKEGQNVTLSCEQNLNHDAMYWYRQDPGQGLRLIYYSQIVNDFQKGDIAEGYSVSREKKESFPLTVTSAQKNPTAFYLCASSIGDFSSGRETQYFGPGTRLLVL.

The chain uses TRBV19 and TRBJ2-5, with a weak D call TRBD1 (6 bases). Germline V lookup: CDR1 LNHDA, CDR2 SQIVND (reference sequence). V was clipped by 5 bases and J by 4 bases, with 23 bases between them. The CDR3 runs to 17 residues. CDR3 loop: CASSPKVIGGRTETQYF. Written as DNA, the CDR3 is TGTGCCAGTAGTCCAAAGGTGATTGGGGGCCGCACAGAGACCCAGTACTTC.

The rearrangement joins TRBV6-5 to TRBJ1-1; 10 positions agree with TRBD1. Germline values: CDR1 MNHEY, CDR2 SVGAGI. This CDR3 is built from 13 residues. Trimming took 5 bases from V and 10 from J; bases not matched to a gene: 7. CDR3 residues: CASSDRGPWGAFF. The CDR3 bases are TGTGCCAGCAGTGACAGGGGGCCTTGGGGAGCTTTCTTT.

The chain employs TRBV5-1 and TRBJ2-4; 7 nucleotides align to TRBD1. From germline, CDR1 is SGHRS and CDR2 YFSETQ. Germline trimming cut 4 bases from V and 4 bases from J; bases unmatched to any gene: 8. The CDR3 extends over 15 amino acids. CDR3 sequence reads: CASSPYGDSKNIQYF. The CDR3 nucleotides are TGCGCCAGCAGCCCCTATGGGGACAGTAAAAACATTCAGTACTTC. Filled out from reference TRBV5-1 and TRBJ2-4, the complete variable domain reads KAGVTQTPRYLIKTRGQQVTLSCSPISGHRSVSWYQQTPGQGLQFLFEYFSETQRNKGNFPGRFSGRQFSNSRSEMNVSTLELGDSALYLCASSPYGDSKNIQYFGAGTRLSVL.

The CDR3 loop reads CASSVLYGAGDTQYF. DNA for the CDR3: TGTGCCAGCAGTGTCTTGTATGGGGCCGGAGATACGCAGTATTTT. The rearrangement links TRBV2 to TRBJ2-3; D might be TRBD1 (5 bases). Trimming took 4 bases from V and 5 from J, leaving 16 bases between them. The V gene's germline CDR1 is SNHLY and CDR2 FYNNEI. The CDR3 sequence is 15 residues long.

The V gene is TRBV7-2, the J gene TRBJ2-1; maybe TRBD2 (6 bases). Per the germline V gene, CDR1 is SGHTA and CDR2 is FQGNSA. Trimming left V 4 bases short and J 14 bases short, with 15 bases between. The CDR3 has 12 amino acids. The CDR3: CASSSRRESEFF. CDR3 bases: TGTGCCAGCAGCTCACGCCGGGAGTCGGAGTTCTTC.

The J gene is TRBJ1-1, the V gene TRBV29-1; D is ambiguous. Germline-derived CDR1 and CDR2 are SQVTM and ANQGSEA. V lost 7 bases to trimming and J lost 1 base, with 16 bases between them. This CDR3 is built from 14 residues. The DNA for the CDR3 is TGCAGCGCGTCAGGACGCGAGGGGAACACTGAAGCTTTCTTT. Protein product: CSASGREGNTEAFF.

The chain carries TRBV5-1 and TRBJ2-1, with 7 bases matching TRBD2. This CDR3 comprises 13 residues. Trimming at V came to 5 bases and at J to 16 bases, leaving 15 bases not matched to a gene. Looked up from germline, CDR1 is SGHRS and CDR2 is YFSETQ. The CDR3 DNA reads as TGCGCCAGCAGTAAGGGGAGTGGGACTATAGATTTCTTC. Residues: CASSKGSGTIDFF.

V and J are TRBV6-6 and TRBJ1-1, with a tentative D call TRBD1 (6 bases). This CDR3 is built from 15 residues. CDR1 is MNHNY, CDR2 SVGAGI, per germline (reference sequence). The ends were cut back, 6 bases at V and 0 bases at J, with 14 bases in the middle. The CDR3 protein is CASRTGGLMNTEAFF. The CDR3 region has the DNA TGTGCCAGCAGGACAGGCGGTCTCATGAACACTGAAGCTTTCTTT.

This clone was recorded a few times. The chain uses TRBV19 and TRBJ1-1, with 9 bases that match TRBD1. Germline V gene lookup returns CDR1 LNHDA and CDR2 SQIVND (reference sequence). The V and J ends lost 6 bases and 5 bases, in that order; junction bases with no gene match: 7. The CDR3 has 14 amino acids. The CDR3 loop is CASSHRGPRTEAFF. Written as DNA, the CDR3 is TGTGCCAGTAGCCACAGGGGGCCAAGGACTGAAGCTTTCTTT.

This clone occurred a few times. The chain couples TRBV6-4 to TRBJ2-3; 13 nucleotides line up with TRBD2. Trimming at V came to 2 bases and at J to 4 bases, leaving 0 bases not matched to a gene. Germline V gives CDR1 MRHNA, CDR2 SNTAGT. The CDR3 sequence is 15 residues long. This CDR3 is CASSDTSGGADTQYF. CDR3 nucleotides: TGTGCCAGCAGTGACACTAGCGGGGGGGCAGATACGCAGTATTTT.

The chain joins TRBV14 to TRBJ2-3; D gene uncertain. V was pared by 3 bases and J by 9 bases, with 13 bases between. The CDR3 covers 13 residues. Per germline, CDR1 SGHDN and CDR2 FVKESK. Written as DNA, the CDR3 is TGTGCCAGCAGCCAGCAGCACGCAGGCACGCAGTATTTT. It encodes CASSQQHAGTQYF. The variable domain in full, with the rest retrieved from reference TRBV14 and TRBJ2-3, is EAGVTQFPSHSVIEKGQTVTLRCDPISGHDNLYWYRRVMGKEIKFLLHFVKESKQDESGMPNNRFLAERTGGTYSTLKVQPAELEDSGVYFCASSQQHAGTQYFGPGTRLTVL.

In nucleotides, the CDR3 is TGTGCCAGCAGCTTAAACTATGAGCAGTTCTTC. Its protein product is CASSLNYEQFF. The chain couples TRBV7-8 to TRBJ2-1; D is unclear. V was pared by 2 bases and J by 8 bases, with 4 bases between. Germline assignment: CDR1 SGHVS and CDR2 FQNEAQ. The CDR3 contains 11 residues. Complete variable domain (other parts from reference TRBV7-8 and TRBJ2-1): GAGVSQSPRYKVAKRGQDVALRCDPISGHVSLFWYQQALGQGPEFLTYFQNEAQLDKSGLPSDRFFAERPEGSVSTLKIQRTQQEDSAVYLCASSLNYEQFFGPGTRLTVL.

The J gene is TRBJ2-1, the V gene TRBV30; TRBD2 matches 9 bases. V shed 1 base and J 13 bases; nucleotides not matched to a gene: 11. From germline, CDR1 is GTSNPN and CDR2 SVGIG (reference sequence). The length of the CDR3 is 14 residues. CDR3 residues: CAWSGGWGGREQFF. CDR3 DNA: TGTGCCTGGAGTGGAGGATGGGGCGGGAGGGAACAGTTCTTC.

Only one count was recorded for this clone. The gene calls are TRBV4-2 and TRBJ1-2; D unclear. In germline, CDR1 is LGHNA, CDR2 YNFKEQ. This CDR3 is 16 amino acids long. Trimming took 0 bases from V and 7 from J, leaving 18 bases between them. The CDR3 region is CASSQDLAGQQGGYTF. The CDR3 DNA sequence: TGTGCCAGCAGCCAAGATCTTGCAGGCCAACAAGGTGGCTACACCTTC.

The chain has TRBV5-1 and TRBJ2-1, with 7 bases identical to TRBD1. CDR3 length equals 14 residues. With 2 bases clipped from V and 9 bases from J, the junction kept 8 bases outside the gene matches. CDR1 SGHRS and CDR2 YFSETQ come from the germline V gene. The chain's CDR3 is CASSFRQGTGEQFF. The DNA for the CDR3 is TGCGCCAGCAGCTTTCGACAGGGAACGGGTGAGCAGTTCTTC.

The sample holds a few counts of this clone. J is TRBJ2-5 and V is TRBV5-5; possible D gene TRBD1, 6 bases. V was shortened by 5 bases and J by 2 bases, with 16 bases between the two germline ends. Germline V CDR1 and CDR2: SGHKS, YYEKEE (reference sequence). The CDR3 extends over 15 amino acids. CDR3 protein: CASRIQGRGQETQYF. In DNA, the CDR3 is TGTGCCAGCAGGATACAGGGCAGGGGACAAGAGACCCAGTACTTC.

The sample holds a few counts of this clone. The chain joins TRBV28 to TRBJ1-6; D is undetermined. The CDR3 consists of 11 residues. Per germline, CDR1 MDHEN and CDR2 SYDVKM. Trimming left V 6 bases short and J 13 bases short, with 10 bases between. The CDR3 DNA reads as TGTGCCAGCAGCTCCGGAGGGCCCCTCCACTTT. This sequence encodes CASSSGGPLHF.

The J gene is TRBJ2-1, the V gene TRBV29-1; 8 bases agree with TRBD2. Germline V gene data show CDR1 as SQVTM and CDR2 as ANQGSEA. The CDR3 is 14 amino acids. V shed 6 bases and J 3 bases; nucleotides not matched to a gene: 7. The CDR3: CSVERELGYNEQFF. The CDR3 region has the DNA TGCAGCGTCGAGCGGGAGTTAGGCTACAATGAGCAGTTCTTC.

The J gene is TRBJ2-2, the V gene TRBV7-2; tentatively, D is TRBD1 (5 bases). Germline CDR1 and CDR2: SGHTA and FQGNSA. V lost 5 bases, J lost 6 bases, and 16 bases lay in between. The CDR3 consists of 15 residues. The CDR3 region is CASSQDRLGAGELFF. In DNA form, the CDR3 reads TGTGCCAGCAGCCAAGATCGCCTAGGGGCCGGGGAGCTGTTTTTT.